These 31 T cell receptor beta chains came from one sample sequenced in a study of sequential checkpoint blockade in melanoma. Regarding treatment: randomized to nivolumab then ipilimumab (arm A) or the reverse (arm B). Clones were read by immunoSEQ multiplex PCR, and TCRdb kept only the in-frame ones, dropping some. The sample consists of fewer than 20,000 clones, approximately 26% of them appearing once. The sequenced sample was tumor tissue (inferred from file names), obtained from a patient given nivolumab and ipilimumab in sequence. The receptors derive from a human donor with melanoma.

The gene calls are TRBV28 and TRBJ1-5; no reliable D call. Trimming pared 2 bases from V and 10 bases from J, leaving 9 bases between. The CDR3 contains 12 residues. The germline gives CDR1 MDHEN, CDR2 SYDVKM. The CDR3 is CASSLGTPPQHF. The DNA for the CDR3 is TGTGCCAGCAGTTTAGGCACCCCCCCCCAGCATTTT.

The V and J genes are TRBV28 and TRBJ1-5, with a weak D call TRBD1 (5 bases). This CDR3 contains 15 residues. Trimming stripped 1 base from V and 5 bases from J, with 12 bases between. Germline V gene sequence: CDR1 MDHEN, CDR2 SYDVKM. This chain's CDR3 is CASSLYFRVDQPQHF. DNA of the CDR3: TGTGCCAGCAGTTTATACTTCAGGGTGGATCAGCCCCAGCATTTT.

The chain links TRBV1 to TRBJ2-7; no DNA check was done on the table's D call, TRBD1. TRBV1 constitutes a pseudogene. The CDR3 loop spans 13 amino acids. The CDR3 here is CASSPDRDYEQYF. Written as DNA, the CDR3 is TGCGCCAGCAGCCCCGACAGGGACTACGAGCAGTACTTC.

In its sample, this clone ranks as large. The CDR3 nucleotides are TGTGCCAGCAGCGTAGAAGACAGGGGGAACACAGATACGCAGTATTTT. Translating gives CASSVEDRGNTDTQYF. The chain employs TRBV9 and TRBJ2-3, with TRBD1 identical over 9 bases. V gave up 0 bases and J gave up 2 bases; unmatched junction bases: 4. CDR3 length equals 16 residues. Germline V CDR1 and CDR2: SGDLS, YYNGEE.

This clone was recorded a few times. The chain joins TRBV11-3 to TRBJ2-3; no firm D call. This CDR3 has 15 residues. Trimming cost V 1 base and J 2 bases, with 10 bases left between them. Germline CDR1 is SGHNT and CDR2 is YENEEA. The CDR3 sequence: CASSLGSQTTDTQYF. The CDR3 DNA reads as TGTGCCAGCAGCTTAGGCTCCCAAACCACAGATACGCAGTATTTT.

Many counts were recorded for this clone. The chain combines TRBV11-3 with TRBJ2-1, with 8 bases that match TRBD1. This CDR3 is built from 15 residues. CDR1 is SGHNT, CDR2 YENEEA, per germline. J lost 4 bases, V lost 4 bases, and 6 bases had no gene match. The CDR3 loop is CASSSDRGLYNEQFF. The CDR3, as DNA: TGTGCCAGCAGCTCCGACAGGGGATTATACAATGAGCAGTTCTTC.

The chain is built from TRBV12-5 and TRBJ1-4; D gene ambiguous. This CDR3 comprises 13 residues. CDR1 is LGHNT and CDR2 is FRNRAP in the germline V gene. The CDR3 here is CASTSGSSGRLFF. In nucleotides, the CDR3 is TGTGCCAGCACCTCCGGATCTTCCGGGAGGCTGTTTTTT.

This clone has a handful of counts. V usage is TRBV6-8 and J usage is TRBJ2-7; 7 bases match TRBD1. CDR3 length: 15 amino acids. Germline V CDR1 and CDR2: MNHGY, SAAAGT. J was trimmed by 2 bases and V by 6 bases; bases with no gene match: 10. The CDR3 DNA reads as TGTGCCAGCAGCTCCACAGGGGACCTCGCCTACGAGCAGTACTTC. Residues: CASSSTGDLAYEQYF.

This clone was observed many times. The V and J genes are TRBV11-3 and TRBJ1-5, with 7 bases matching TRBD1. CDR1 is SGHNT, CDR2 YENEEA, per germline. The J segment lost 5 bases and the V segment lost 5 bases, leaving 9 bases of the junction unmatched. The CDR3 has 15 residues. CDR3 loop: CASSQDDRVDQPQHF. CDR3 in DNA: TGTGCCAGCAGCCAGGATGACAGGGTCGATCAGCCCCAGCATTTT.

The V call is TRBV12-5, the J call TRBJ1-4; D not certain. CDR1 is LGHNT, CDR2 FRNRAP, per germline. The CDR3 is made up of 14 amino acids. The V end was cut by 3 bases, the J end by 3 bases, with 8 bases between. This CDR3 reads CASGLSGANEKLFF. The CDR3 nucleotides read TGTGCTAGTGGTTTAAGTGGAGCTAATGAAAAACTGTTTTTT.

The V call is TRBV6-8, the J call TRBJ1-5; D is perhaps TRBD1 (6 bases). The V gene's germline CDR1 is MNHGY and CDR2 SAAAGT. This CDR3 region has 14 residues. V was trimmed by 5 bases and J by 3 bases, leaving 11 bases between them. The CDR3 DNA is TGTGCCAGCAGTACCACAGGGATCAATCAGCCCCAGCATTTT. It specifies CASSTTGINQPQHF.

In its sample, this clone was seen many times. The CDR3 here is CASSFTPIVGEAFF. In nucleotides, the CDR3 is TGTGCCAGCAGCTTTACACCCATCGTGGGTGAAGCTTTCTTT. The chain has TRBV11-3 and TRBJ1-1; no clear D. The CDR3 spans 14 residues. V shed 3 bases and J shed 7 bases, with 15 bases lying between them. CDR1 and CDR2 (germline): SGHNT, YENEEA.

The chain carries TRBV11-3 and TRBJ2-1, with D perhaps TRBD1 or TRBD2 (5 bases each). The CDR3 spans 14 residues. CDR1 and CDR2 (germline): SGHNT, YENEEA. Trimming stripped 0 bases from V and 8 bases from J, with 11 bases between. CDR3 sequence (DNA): TGTGCCAGCAGCTTAGAGAGGGGACGGGATGAGCAGTTCTTC. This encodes CASSLERGRDEQFF.

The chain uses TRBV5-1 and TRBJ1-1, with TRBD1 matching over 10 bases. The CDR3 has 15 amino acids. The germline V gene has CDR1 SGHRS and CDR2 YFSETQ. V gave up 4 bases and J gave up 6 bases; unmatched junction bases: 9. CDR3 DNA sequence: TGCGCCAGCAGCACACTGGACAGGGGGAGGTCTGAAGCTTTCTTT. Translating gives CASSTLDRGRSEAFF.

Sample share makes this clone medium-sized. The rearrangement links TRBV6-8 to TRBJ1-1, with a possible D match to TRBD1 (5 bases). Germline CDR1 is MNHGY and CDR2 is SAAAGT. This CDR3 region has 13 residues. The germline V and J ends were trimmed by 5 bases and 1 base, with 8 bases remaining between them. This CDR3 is CASSDGQNTEAFF. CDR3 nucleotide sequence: TGTGCCAGCAGTGACGGACAGAACACTGAAGCTTTCTTT.

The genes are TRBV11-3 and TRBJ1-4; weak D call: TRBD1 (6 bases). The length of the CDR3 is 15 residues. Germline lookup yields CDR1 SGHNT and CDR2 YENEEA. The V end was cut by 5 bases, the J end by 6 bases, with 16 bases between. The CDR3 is CASSQGSRGYEKLFF. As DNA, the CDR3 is TGTGCCAGCAGCCAAGGGTCCAGGGGCTATGAAAAACTGTTTTTT.

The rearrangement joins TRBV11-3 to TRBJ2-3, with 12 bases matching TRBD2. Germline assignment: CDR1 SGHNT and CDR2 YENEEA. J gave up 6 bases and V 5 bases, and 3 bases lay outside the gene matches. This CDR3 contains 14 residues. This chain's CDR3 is CASSLLAGGDTQYF. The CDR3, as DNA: TGTGCCAGCAGCCTTCTAGCGGGAGGGGATACGCAGTATTTT.

In DNA, the CDR3 is TGTGCCAGCTCACCACTCGGGCAGACTGATACGCAGTATTTT. Translating gives CASSPLGQTDTQYF. The chain carries TRBV18 and TRBJ2-3; unclear D gene. CDR3 size: 14 residues. V was cut by 1 base and J by 6 bases, with 11 bases left in between. Germline-derived CDR1 and CDR2 are KGHSH and LQKENI.

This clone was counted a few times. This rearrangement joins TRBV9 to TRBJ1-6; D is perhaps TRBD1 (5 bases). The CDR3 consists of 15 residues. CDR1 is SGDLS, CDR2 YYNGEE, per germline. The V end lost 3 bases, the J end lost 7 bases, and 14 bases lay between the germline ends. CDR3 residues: CASSAQGLGNSPLHF. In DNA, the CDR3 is TGTGCCAGCAGCGCGCAGGGTTTAGGAAATTCACCCCTCCACTTT. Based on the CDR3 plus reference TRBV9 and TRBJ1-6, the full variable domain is DSGVTQTPKHLITATGQRVTLRCSPRSGDLSVYWYQQSLDQGLQFLIQYYNGEERAKGNILERFSAQQFPDLHSELNLSSLELGDSALYFCASSAQGLGNSPLHFGNGTRLTVT.

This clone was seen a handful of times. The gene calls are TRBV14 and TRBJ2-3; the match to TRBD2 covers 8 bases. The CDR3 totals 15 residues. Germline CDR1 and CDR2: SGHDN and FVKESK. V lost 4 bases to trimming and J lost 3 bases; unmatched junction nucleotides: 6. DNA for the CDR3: TGTGCCAGCAGCCGCGGGACTAGTTGGACAGATACGCAGTATTTT. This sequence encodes CASSRGTSWTDTQYF.

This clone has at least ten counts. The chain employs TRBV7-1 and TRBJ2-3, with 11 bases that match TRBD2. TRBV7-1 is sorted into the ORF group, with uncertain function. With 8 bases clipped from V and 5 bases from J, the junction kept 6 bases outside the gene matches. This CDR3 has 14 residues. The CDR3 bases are TGTGCCAGCTCTAGCGGGGGGTTAATAGATACGCAGTATTTT. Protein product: CASSSGGLIDTQYF.

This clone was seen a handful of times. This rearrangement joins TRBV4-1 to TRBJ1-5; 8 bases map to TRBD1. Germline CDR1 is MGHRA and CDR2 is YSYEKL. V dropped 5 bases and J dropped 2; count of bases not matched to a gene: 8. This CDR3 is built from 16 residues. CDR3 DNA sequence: TGCGCCAGCAGCGTTACAGGGGGAATGGGCAATCAGCCCCAGCATTTT. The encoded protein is CASSVTGGMGNQPQHF.

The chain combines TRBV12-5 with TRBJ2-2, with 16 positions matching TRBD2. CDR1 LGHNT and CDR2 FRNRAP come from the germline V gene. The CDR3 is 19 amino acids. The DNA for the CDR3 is TGTGCCAGCACCCCTCGGGGACTAGCGGGAGGGTTGAACACCGGGGAGCTGTTTTTT. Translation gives CASTPRGLAGGLNTGELFF.

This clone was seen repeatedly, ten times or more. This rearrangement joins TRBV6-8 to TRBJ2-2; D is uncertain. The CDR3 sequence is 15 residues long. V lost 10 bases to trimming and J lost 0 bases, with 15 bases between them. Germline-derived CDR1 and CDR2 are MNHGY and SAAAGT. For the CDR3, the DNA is TGTGCCATCCCAACCGGATTCGCGAACACCGGGGAGCTGTTTTTT. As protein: CAIPTGFANTGELFF.

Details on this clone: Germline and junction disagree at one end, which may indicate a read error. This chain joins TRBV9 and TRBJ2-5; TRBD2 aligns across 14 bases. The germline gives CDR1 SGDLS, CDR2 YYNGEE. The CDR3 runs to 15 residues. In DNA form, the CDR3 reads TGTGCCAGCACCCGGACTAGCGGGGGGCAAGGGACCCAGTACTTC. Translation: CASTRTSGGQGTQYF.

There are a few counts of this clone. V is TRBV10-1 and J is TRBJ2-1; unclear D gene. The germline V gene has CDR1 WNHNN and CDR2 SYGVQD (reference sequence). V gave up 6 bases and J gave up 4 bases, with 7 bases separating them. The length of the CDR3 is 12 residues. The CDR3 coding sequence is TGCGCCAGCAGGGGCAGTTACAATGAGCAGTTCTTC. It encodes CASRGSYNEQFF.

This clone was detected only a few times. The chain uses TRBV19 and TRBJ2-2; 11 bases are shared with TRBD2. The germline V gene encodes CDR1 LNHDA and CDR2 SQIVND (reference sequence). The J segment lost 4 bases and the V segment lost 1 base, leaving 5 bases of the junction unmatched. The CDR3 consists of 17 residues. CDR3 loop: CASSIGRLAGTTGELFF. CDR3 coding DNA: TGTGCCAGTAGTATAGGGAGACTAGCGGGAACCACCGGGGAGCTGTTTTTT.

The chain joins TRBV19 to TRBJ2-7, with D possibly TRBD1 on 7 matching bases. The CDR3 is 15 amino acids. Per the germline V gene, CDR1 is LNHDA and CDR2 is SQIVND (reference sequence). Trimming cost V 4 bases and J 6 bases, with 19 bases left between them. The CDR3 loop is CASSTTGPGGGEQYF. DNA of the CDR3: TGTGCCAGTAGTACTACAGGGCCAGGGGGAGGCGAGCAGTACTTC.

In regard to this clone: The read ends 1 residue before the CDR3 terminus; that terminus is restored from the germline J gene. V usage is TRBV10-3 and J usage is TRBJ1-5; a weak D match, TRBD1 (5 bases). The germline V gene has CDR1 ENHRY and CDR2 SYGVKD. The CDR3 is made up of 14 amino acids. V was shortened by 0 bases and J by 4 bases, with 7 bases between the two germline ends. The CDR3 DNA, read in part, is TGTGCCATCAGTGAGTCCGGGGGTAATCAGCCCCAGCAT. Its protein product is CAISESGGNQPQH. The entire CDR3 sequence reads CAISESGGNQPQHF.

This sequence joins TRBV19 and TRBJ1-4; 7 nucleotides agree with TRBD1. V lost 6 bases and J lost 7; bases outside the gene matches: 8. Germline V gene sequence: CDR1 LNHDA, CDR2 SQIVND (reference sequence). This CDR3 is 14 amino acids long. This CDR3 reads CASSFTGAGEKLFF. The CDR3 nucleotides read TGTGCCAGTAGCTTTACAGGGGCGGGTGAAAAACTGTTTTTT.

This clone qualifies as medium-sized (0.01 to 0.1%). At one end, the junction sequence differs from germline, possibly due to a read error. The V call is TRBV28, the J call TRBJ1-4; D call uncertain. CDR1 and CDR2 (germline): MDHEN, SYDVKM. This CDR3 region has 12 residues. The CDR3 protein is CASSLFDETLFF. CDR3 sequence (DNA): TGTGCCAGCAGTTTATTCGATGAAACACTGTTTTTT.